A selection of T cell receptor beta chains follows, all from one sample in a study of T cell repertoires in cytomegalovirus infection. For these TCRs, the target antigens are not known. TCRdb reprocessed the reads with MiXCR, giving one entry per CDR3 protein. The data show some 130,000 distinct CDR3 sequences, more than 20% seen once. The sequencing sample was made of PBMCs, sequenced either directly or after in vitro stimulation (not recorded which). These receptors all come from a human donor in good health (CMV status not recorded). Some clones in this sample may be carry-over from other donors' samples. Each CDR3 is given with its conserved first and last residue. Fields, in order: V gene, D gene, J gene, clone size, CDR3 protein, CDR3 DNA. D genes are given only for firm matches. A row's size may be missing; if present it is once, few, many or a size class.

>TRBV7-2|.|TRBJ2-3|many
CASSPRLGGTDTQYF
TGTGCCAGCAGCCCCCGACTAGGGGGCACAGATACGCAGTATTTT
>TRBV12-3/TRBV12-4|TRBD2|TRBJ2-3|few
CASTSLAGSDTQYF
TGTGCCAGCACCAGCTTAGCGGGGTCAGATACGCAGTATTTT
>TRBV19|.|TRBJ1-5|.
CASSPRSSGHSNQPQHF
TGTGCCAGTAGTCCCCGGTCGTCGGGACATAGCAATCAGCCCCAGCATTTT
>TRBV29-1|TRBD1|TRBJ2-5|.
CSVGRTGGQETQYF
TGCAGCGTCGGGAGGACAGGGGGCCAAGAGACCCAGTACTTC
>TRBV19|.|TRBJ1-5|few
CASSKINRESNQPQHF
TGTGCCAGTAGTAAAATAAACAGGGAAAGCAATCAGCCCCAGCATTTT
>TRBV7-2|.|TRBJ2-4|.
CASTLEGGGIQYF
TGTGCCAGCACCCTCGAGGGGGGGGGCATTCAGTACTTC
>TRBV4-2|TRBD1|TRBJ2-7|.
CASSLGTVSYEQYF
TGTGCCAGCAGCCTGGGGACAGTCTCCTACGAGCAGTACTTC
>TRBV11-3|TRBD1|TRBJ2-5|few
CASSFAQGVGTQYF
TGTGCCAGCAGCTTTGCACAGGGGGTCGGGACCCAGTACTTC
>TRBV7-2|.|TRBJ2-7|once
CASSPRAEEQYF
TGTGCCAGCAGCCCTAGGGCCGAGGAGCAGTACTTC
>TRBV3-1|.|TRBJ2-3|many
CASSRGDTQYF
TGTGCCAGCAGCCGGGGGGATACGCAGTATTTT
>TRBV12-3/TRBV12-4|TRBD1|TRBJ2-3|.
CASSSIQGAGADTQYF
TGTGCCAGCAGTTCAATCCAGGGGGCGGGTGCAGATACGCAGTATTTT
>TRBV5-1|TRBD1|TRBJ2-4|.
CASSLGQGDIQYF
TGCGCCAGCAGCTTGGGTCAGGGGGACATTCAGTACTTC
>TRBV7-2|TRBD1|TRBJ2-5|many
CASSPGQGVETQYF
TGTGCCAGCAGTCCGGGACAGGGGGTAGAGACCCAGTACTTC
>TRBV5-1|TRBD1|TRBJ2-1|.
CASRAGTGPNEQFF
TGCGCCAGCAGGGCCGGGACAGGGCCTAATGAGCAGTTCTTC
>TRBV2|.|TRBJ2-1|few
CASSGSGQSSYNEQFF
TGTGCCAGCAGTGGATCCGGACAGAGCTCCTACAATGAGCAGTTCTTC
>TRBV2|TRBD1|TRBJ1-5|few
CASSGRQGNQPQHF
TGTGCCAGCAGTGGCCGACAGGGGAATCAGCCCCAGCATTTT
>TRBV6-1|.|TRBJ2-1|.
CASSVSENSYNEQFF
TGTGCCAGCAGTGTAAGCGAAAACTCCTACAATGAGCAGTTCTTC
>TRBV7-2|TRBD2|TRBJ2-1|many
CASSLRGEYNEQFF
TGTGCCAGCAGCTTGCGGGGGGAATACAATGAGCAGTTCTTC
>TRBV12-5|TRBD1|TRBJ1-5|.
CASGLVPRQGIGQPQHF
TGTGCTAGTGGTTTGGTTCCGAGACAGGGAATAGGTCAGCCCCAGCATTTT
>TRBV19|.|TRBJ2-1|.
CASSMRQSNNEQFF
TGTGCCAGTAGTATGAGGCAGAGTAACAATGAGCAGTTCTTC
>TRBV19|.|TRBJ2-2|few
CASSIVGAGPNTGELFF
TGTGCCAGTAGTATAGTAGGTGCAGGGCCGAACACCGGGGAGCTGTTTTTT
>TRBV19|TRBD1|TRBJ1-5|once
CASSISGTGGGQPQHF
TGTGCCAGTAGTATCTCCGGGACAGGGGGTGGTCAGCCCCAGCATTTT
>TRBV28|.|TRBJ2-1|.
CASSSAGTNEQFF
TGTGCCAGCAGTTCAGCCGGGACTAATGAGCAGTTCTTC
>TRBV29-1|.|TRBJ2-5|.
CSVEGTQETQYF
TGCAGCGTTGAGGGGACCCAAGAGACCCAGTACTTC
>TRBV5-1|TRBD1|TRBJ2-7|few
CASSQGQVDEQYF
TGCGCCAGCAGCCAGGGACAGGTCGACGAGCAGTACTTC
>TRBV7-7|TRBD2|TRBJ2-5|many
CASSLRTSGEYQETQYF
TGTGCTAGCAGCCTAAGGACTAGCGGAGAGTACCAAGAGACCCAGTACTTC
>TRBV6-6|TRBD2|TRBJ2-3|.
CASSYYSGSTDTQYF
TGTGCCAGCAGTTACTATAGCGGGAGCACAGATACGCAGTATTTT
>TRBV6-1|.|TRBJ1-1|many
CASSANTRTEAFF
TGTGCCAGCAGTGCGAACACAAGGACTGAAGCTTTCTTT
>TRBV7-4|.|TRBJ1-4|few
CASSLRQEEYTNEKLFF
TGTGCCAGCAGCTTGAGACAGGAAGAATATACTAATGAAAAACTGTTTTTT
>TRBV6-5|.|TRBJ1-3|many
CASSYSGLGGSGNTIYF
TGTGCCAGCAGTTACTCAGGCCTCGGAGGCTCTGGAAACACCATATATTTT
>TRBV7-2|.|TRBJ2-3|many
CASSLEYRGTDTQYF
TGTGCCAGCAGCTTAGAGTATCGGGGGACAGATACGCAGTATTTT
>TRBV6-5|.|TRBJ2-5|few
CASSYSTLGETQYF
TGTGCCAGCAGTTACTCGACCCTAGGGGAGACCCAGTACTTC
>TRBV12-3/TRBV12-4|TRBD1|TRBJ1-1|few
CASSRRGEAFF
TGTGCCAGCAGCCGCAGGGGGGAGGCTTTCTTT
>TRBV6-2/TRBV6-3|.|TRBJ2-7|many
CASTRTSYEQYF
TGTGCCAGCACCAGGACCAGCTACGAGCAGTACTTC
>TRBV28|.|TRBJ2-2|once
CASSLRYAGELFF
TGTGCCAGCAGTTTACGCTACGCCGGGGAGCTGTTTTTT
>TRBV12-5|.|TRBJ2-5|.
CASGLERRETQYF
TGTGCTAGTGGTTTGGAGAGACGAGAGACCCAGTACTTC
>TRBV7-9|.|TRBJ1-3|.
CASSQDGGGNTIYF
TGTGCCAGCAGCCAGGACGGGGGAGGAAACACCATATATTTT
>TRBV6-6|.|TRBJ2-1|.
CASSYMHEQFF
TGTGCCAGCAGTTACATGCATGAGCAGTTCTTC
>TRBV11-2|.|TRBJ2-2|many
CASSPTWGGRGPRKLFF
TGTGCCAGCAGCCCCACCTGGGGGGGCCGAGGGCCCCGGAAGCTGTTTTTT
>TRBV7-2|.|TRBJ2-7|many
CASSFDVPRPYEQYF
TGTGCCAGCAGCTTCGACGTCCCGAGGCCCTACGAGCAGTACTTC
>TRBV29-1|.|TRBJ1-5|.
CSVANGGNQPQHF
TGCAGCGTCGCAAACGGGGGCAATCAGCCCCAGCATTTT
>TRBV28|TRBD1|TRBJ1-6|few
CASRPGQGSSPLHF
TGTGCCAGCAGGCCGGGACAGGGCTCTTCACCCCTCCACTTT
>TRBV28|TRBD2|TRBJ2-7|few
CASSLTREGLGYEQYF
TGTGCCAGCAGTTTGACCCGGGAGGGCCTCGGGTACGAGCAGTACTTC